What follows are 27 T cell receptor beta chains derived from one specimen sequenced in a study of control samples from healthy donors and cancer patients. Repertoires were generated with immunoSEQ multiplex PCR, while TCRdb's copy carries only in-frame clones and drops some. Of 95,000 to 150,000 clones listed, approximately 92% are singletons. The sequencing input was PBMCs. These receptors were obtained from a man aged 80 or over with head and neck cancer.

The genes are TRBV5-1 and TRBJ2-7; 10 bases are a match to TRBD2. J was trimmed by 10 bases and V by 4 bases; bases with no gene match: 14. CDR3 length equals 15 residues. Germline V gene sequence: CDR1 SGHRS, CDR2 YFSETQ. The DNA of the CDR3 is TGCGCCAGCAGCCCTGGCCCGGAGCGGGAGGGTCTACAGTACTTC. Translated, it gives CASSPGPEREGLQYF.

The rearrangement joins TRBV7-2 to TRBJ2-7; 13 bases match TRBD2. The V segment lost 4 bases and the J segment 3 bases; nucleotides outside the gene matches: 6. The CDR3 is 16 residues long. Germline V lookup: CDR1 SGHTA, CDR2 FQGNSA. The CDR3 region has the DNA TGTGCCAGCAGCTCAAGGACTAGCGGGGGCATCTACGAGCAGTACTTC. Its translation: CASSSRTSGGIYEQYF.

This clone was found a few times. The chain uses TRBV6-2 or TRBV6-3 and TRBJ2-7; D unresolved. Trimming left V 2 bases short and J 6 bases short, with 11 bases between. There are 13 residues in the CDR3. Germline values: CDR1 MNHEY, CDR2 SVGEGT. This CDR3 is CASSYPYKTEQYF. The CDR3 nucleotides are TGTGCCAGCAGTTACCCTTACAAAACCGAGCAGTACTTC.

The chain is built from TRBV6-5 and TRBJ2-3; 13 positions match TRBD2. The CDR3 covers 16 residues. Germline CDR1 is MNHEY and CDR2 is SVGAGI. The trim removed 2 bases at V and 2 bases at J, leaving 1 base unmatched. The CDR3 sequence: CASSYGLAGVTDTQYF. The CDR3 DNA is TGTGCCAGCAGTTACGGACTAGCGGGGGTCACAGATACGCAGTATTTT.

The chain has TRBV19 and TRBJ1-2; D perhaps matches TRBD1 (6 bases). The CDR3 covers 14 residues. Germline lookup yields CDR1 LNHDA and CDR2 SQIVND (reference sequence). Between the trimmed V and J ends, which lost 3 bases and 4 bases, there was a span of 12 bases. CDR3 bases: TGTGCCAGTAGTATTTCCAGGGGACCCTATGGCTACACCTTC. As protein: CASSISRGPYGYTF.

This clone was seen just once. The genes are TRBV2 and TRBJ2-3; D call uncertain. The CDR3 has 13 residues. With 1 base removed from V and 6 bases from J, the gap between germline ends came to 8 bases. The V gene's germline CDR1 is SNHLY and CDR2 FYNNEI. CDR3 protein: CASSEGQIDTQYF. For the CDR3, the DNA is TGTGCCAGCAGTGAAGGGCAGATCGATACGCAGTATTTT.

The V call is TRBV4-1, the J call TRBJ1-2; TRBD1 might be the D (5 bases). There are 13 residues in the CDR3. Germline CDR1 and CDR2: MGHRA and YSYEKL. Trimming took off 3 bases at V and 7 bases at J, with 12 bases between the two ends. The CDR3 DNA follows: TGCGCCAGCAGCCATATAAGGGACCCTGGCTACACCTTC. It yields the protein CASSHIRDPGYTF.

V gene TRBV5-4 combines with J gene TRBJ1-1; TRBD1 matches 7 bases. The CDR3 has 17 amino acids. V shed 0 bases, J shed 1 base, and the junction held 9 bases outside the gene matches. In germline, CDR1 is SGHNT, CDR2 YYREEE (reference sequence). CDR3: CASSLGAGGYRNTEAFF. CDR3 nucleotide sequence: TGTGCCAGCAGCTTGGGTGCAGGGGGATATAGGAACACTGAAGCTTTCTTT.

This chain links TRBV6-5 with TRBJ2-2, with TRBD2 matching 8 bases. The CDR3 runs to 16 residues. Germline CDR1 reads MNHEY; CDR2 reads SVGAGI. V gave up 0 bases and J gave up 6 bases; unmatched junction bases: 6. The DNA of the CDR3 is TGTGCCAGCAGTTACTCGGACGGGAGGGGTCCCGGGGAGCTGTTTTTT. Amino acid sequence: CASSYSDGRGPGELFF.

This clone has a single count. V usage is TRBV30 and J usage is TRBJ1-2; maybe TRBD1 (6 bases). The V gene lost 0 bases and the J gene lost 3 bases, with 8 bases spanning the gap. Germline V gives CDR1 GTSNPN, CDR2 SVGIG (reference sequence). CDR3 length: 13 amino acids. CDR3 nucleotide sequence: TGTGCCTGGAGTGTAAACAGGGACTATGGCTACACCTTC. It is translated as CAWSVNRDYGYTF.

This chain connects TRBV5-4 to TRBJ2-3, with D possibly being TRBD1 (5 bases). This CDR3 has 15 amino acids. V lost 0 bases and J 0 bases, leaving 8 bases between the germline ends. CDR1 is SGHNT, CDR2 YYREEE, per germline (reference sequence). This CDR3 is CASSLARASTDTQYF. Written as DNA, the CDR3 is TGTGCCAGCAGCTTGGCCAGGGCTAGCACAGATACGCAGTATTTT.

A single count supports this clone. V gene TRBV5-1 combines with J gene TRBJ1-1; TRBD1 agrees at 10 bases. Germline CDR1 is SGHRS and CDR2 is YFSETQ. This CDR3 spans 14 amino acids. The V gene end was trimmed by 3 bases and the J gene end by 3 bases; junction bases not matched to a gene: 2. CDR3 nucleotides: TGCGCCAGCAGCTCCGGGACAGGGGACACTGAAGCTTTCTTT. As protein: CASSSGTGDTEAFF.

The CDR3 loop is CASRPLRNSPLHF. DNA of the CDR3: TGTGCCAGCCGTCCGCTTCGTAATTCACCCCTCCACTTT. The chain is built from TRBV5-8 and TRBJ1-6, with D unclear. This CDR3 has 13 residues. Germline V lookup: CDR1 SGHTS, CDR2 YDEGEE. Trimming cost V 7 bases and J 6 bases, with 11 bases left between them.

The chain couples TRBV6-5 to TRBJ1-6; D perhaps matches TRBD1 (6 bases). Germline loops: CDR1 MNHEY, CDR2 SVGAGI. The CDR3 has 15 residues. The V gene lost 6 bases and the J gene lost 8 bases, with 17 bases spanning the gap. The CDR3 DNA sequence: TGTGCCAGCAGAGGCCGGGGGGGGCGAGATTCACCCCTCCACTTT. Its translation: CASRGRGGRDSPLHF.

This chain joins TRBV4-3 and TRBJ2-5; 12 nucleotides match TRBD2. The V gene end was trimmed by 2 bases and the J gene end by 5 bases; junction bases not matched to a gene: 12. The CDR3 consists of 18 residues. The V gene's germline CDR1 is LGHNA and CDR2 YSLEER. The CDR3 nucleotides read TGCGCCAGCAGCCAATCCCCCCCTAGCGGGAGGGCCGGGGAGACCCAGTACTTC. Protein: CASSQSPPSGRAGETQYF.

J is TRBJ1-1 and V is TRBV25-1; tentative D call: TRBD1 (5 bases). CDR3 length: 15 residues. The germline V and J ends were trimmed by 4 bases and 1 base, with 13 bases remaining between them. The germline CDR1 and CDR2 sequences are MGHDK and SYGVNS. The CDR3: CASSGHGARNTEAFF. CDR3 in DNA: TGTGCCAGCAGTGGACATGGGGCGCGGAACACTGAAGCTTTCTTT. Together with reference TRBV25-1 and TRBJ1-1, the CDR3 gives the full variable domain: EADIYQTPRYLVIGTGKKITLECSQTMGHDKMYWYQQDPGMELHLIHYSYGVNSTEKGDLSSESTVSRIRTEHFPLTLESARPSHTSQYLCASSGHGARNTEAFFGQGTRLTVV.

The gene calls are TRBV2 and TRBJ1-5; possible D gene TRBD1, 5 bases. The CDR3 has 15 amino acids. Germline-derived CDR1 and CDR2 are SNHLY and FYNNEI. V lost 0 bases to trimming and J lost 2 bases, with 8 bases between them. CDR3 sequence: CASSEAGLGNQPQHF. The CDR3 nucleotides are TGTGCCAGCAGTGAAGCGGGGCTCGGCAATCAGCCCCAGCATTTT.

The rearrangement uses TRBV19 and TRBJ2-7, with TRBD2 as a possible D gene (5 bases). CDR1 LNHDA and CDR2 SQIVND come from the germline V gene (reference sequence). Trimming cost V 1 base and J 0 bases, with 10 bases left between them. CDR3 length equals 15 residues. CDR3 protein: CASSIGQGSSYEQYF. The CDR3 DNA follows: TGTGCCAGTAGTATAGGTCAAGGGAGCTCCTACGAGCAGTACTTC.

The chain employs TRBV14 and TRBJ2-5; D may correspond to TRBD1 or TRBD2 (5 bases each). V lost 6 bases and J 9 bases, leaving 26 bases between the germline ends. CDR3 length equals 16 residues. Germline loops: CDR1 SGHDN, CDR2 FVKESK. This chain's CDR3 is CASSPTGASLQAAQYF. CDR3 nucleotide sequence: TGTGCCAGCAGTCCAACCGGGGCTTCGCTCCAGGCGGCCCAGTACTTC.

In its sample, this clone was seen once. This rearrangement joins TRBV29-1 to TRBJ2-1, with TRBD2 as a possible D gene (6 bases). Trimming left V 7 bases short and J 0 bases short, with 16 bases between. Germline lookup yields CDR1 SQVTM and CDR2 ANQGSEA. The CDR3 has 15 residues. The CDR3 DNA is TGCAGCGCCGCGGGACTCATCAGCTCCTACAATGAGCAGTTCTTC. It yields the protein CSAAGLISSYNEQFF.

This chain uses TRBV4-3 with TRBJ2-1; D perhaps matches TRBD2 (7 bases). V was clipped by 8 bases and J by 9 bases, with 14 bases between them. Looked up from germline, CDR1 is LGHNA and CDR2 is YSLEER. This CDR3 has 12 residues. The CDR3 nucleotides are TGCGCCAGCGCCGAGGGGGGGGGTGAGCAGTTCTTC. It yields the protein CASAEGGGEQFF.

The chain is built from TRBV9 and TRBJ2-2, with 14 bases fitting TRBD2. The CDR3 has 22 amino acids. The trim removed 4 bases at V and 3 bases at J, leaving 20 bases unmatched. CDR1 and CDR2 from the germline V gene are SGDLS and YYNGEE. CDR3 sequence: CASSPRPYKMTSGGAYTGELFF. CDR3 DNA: TGTGCCAGCAGCCCCCGTCCCTACAAGATGACTAGCGGGGGGGCGTACACCGGGGAGCTGTTTTTT.

The rearrangement links TRBV11-3 to TRBJ2-7, with unresolved D. V gave up 5 bases and J gave up 6 bases, with 20 bases separating them. Germline CDR1 and CDR2: SGHNT and YENEEA. This CDR3 region has 15 residues. CDR3 sequence reads: CASSEPGLRFGEQYF. DNA for the CDR3: TGTGCCAGCAGCGAACCGGGCCTCCGTTTCGGCGAGCAGTACTTC. Supplemented by reference TRBV11-3 and TRBJ2-7, the full variable domain reads EAGVVQSPRYKIIEKKQPVAFWCNPISGHNTLYWYLQNLGQGPELLIRYENEEAVDDSQLPKDRFSAERLKGVDSTLKIQPAELGDSAVYLCASSEPGLRFGEQYFGPGTRLTVT.

The chain links TRBV15 to TRBJ2-7; the D is unclear. Trimming cost V 0 bases and J 5 bases, with 14 bases left between them. Germline V lookup: CDR1 LNHNV, CDR2 YYDKDF (reference sequence). The CDR3 runs to 15 residues. CDR3 amino acids: CATSRDSSGLDEQYF. CDR3 nucleotides: TGTGCCACCAGCAGAGATAGTTCAGGTTTGGACGAGCAGTACTTC.

The rearrangement links TRBV19 to TRBJ2-3; either TRBD1 or TRBD2 may supply D (5 bases each). The V end was cut by 7 bases, the J end by 1 base, with 18 bases between. CDR3 length: 16 amino acids. The germline CDR1 and CDR2 sequences are LNHDA and SQIVND (reference sequence). CDR3 sequence (DNA): TGTGCCAGTAAAAAGGGGACCGCCCACGGCACAGATACGCAGTATTTT. Translation gives CASKKGTAHGTDTQYF.

This clone appeared once. The gene calls are TRBV5-1 and TRBJ1-2, with 7 bases lining up with TRBD1. Germline CDR1 SGHRS, CDR2 YFSETQ. The V and J ends lost 0 bases and 1 base, in that order; junction bases with no gene match: 9. The CDR3 is 17 amino acids. CDR3 coding DNA: TGCGCCAGCAGCTTGGTGAGGTCAGGGGGTGATAACTATGGCTACACCTTC. Amino acids: CASSLVRSGGDNYGYTF. The complete variable domain, with remaining parts taken from reference TRBV5-1 and TRBJ1-2, reads KAGVTQTPRYLIKTRGQQVTLSCSPISGHRSVSWYQQTPGQGLQFLFEYFSETQRNKGNFPGRFSGRQFSNSRSEMNVSTLELGDSALYLCASSLVRSGGDNYGYTFGSGTRLTVV.

This clone was detected only once. V is TRBV19 and J is TRBJ2-3; TRBD1 aligns across 11 bases. The CDR3 consists of 17 residues. Trimming took 6 bases from V and 2 from J; bases not matched to a gene: 10. The V gene's germline CDR1 is LNHDA and CDR2 SQIVND (reference sequence). As DNA, the CDR3 is TGTGCCAGTAGAAAAGGACAGGGGGCGTTTTACACAGATACGCAGTATTTT. Protein product: CASRKGQGAFYTDTQYF.